The rows below give T cell receptor beta chains drawn from one sample of a study of T cells in pancreatic ductal adenocarcinoma. Libraries were prepared by immunoSEQ multiplex PCR; TCRdb keeps only in-frame clonotypes and omits some of them. In the table there are around 100,000 clones, nearly 95% of which are singletons. The sequenced sample consisted of PBMCs. All receptors derive from a human donor with pancreatic ductal adenocarcinoma. The CDR3 runs from the conserved cysteine through the conserved F or W. A D gene is named only where the DNA matches it firmly. For some rows the clone size is stated as once, few or many, or as a class when expanded; others skip it.

D gene	V gene	J gene	clone size	CDR3 length	CDR3 protein	CDR3 DNA
TRBD1	TRBV2	TRBJ1-5	.	14	CASSGGTDNQPQHF	TGTGCCAGCAGTGGCGGGACAGACAATCAGCCCCAGCATTTT
.	TRBV6-5	TRBJ2-7	.	16	CASSYSRLASTYEQYF	TGTGCCAGCAGTTACTCGAGGCTAGCGTCGACCTACGAGCAGTACTTC
TRBD1	TRBV6-5	TRBJ2-1	.	15	CASSPTGSSYNEQFF	TGTGCCAGCAGTCCGACAGGGTCCTCCTACAATGAGCAGTTCTTC
.	TRBV2	TRBJ2-7	few	13	CASMRQGTLRRYF	TGTGCCAGCATGAGGCAGGGAACCCTACGAAGGTACTTC
TRBD2	TRBV27	TRBJ2-7	.	18	CASSSGATSGRNRGEQYF	TGTGCCAGCAGTTCCGGGGCGACTAGCGGGAGGAACCGGGGCGAGCAGTACTTC
.	TRBV19	TRBJ2-1	.	14	CASSPRDSYNEQFF	TGTGCCAGTAGCCCGAGGGACTCCTACAATGAGCAGTTCTTC
TRBD2	TRBV2	TRBJ2-1	.	16	CASRALAGVSYNEQFF	TGTGCCAGCAGAGCCCTAGCGGGAGTGTCCTACAATGAGCAGTTCTTC
.	TRBV7-9	TRBJ1-2	.	15	CASSLAQAGPYGYTF	TGTGCCAGCAGCTTAGCGCAAGCGGGCCCGTATGGCTACACCTTC
TRBD1	TRBV28	TRBJ1-1	.	16	CASSSRWTGEYAEAFF	TGTGCCAGCAGTTCCCGGTGGACAGGAGAATACGCTGAAGCTTTCTTT
.	TRBV6-1	TRBJ2-1	.	12	CASTDRRVEQFF	TGTGCCAGCACGGATCGGCGGGTTGAGCAGTTCTTC
TRBD2	TRBV29-1	TRBJ2-3	.	16	CSANPLTSGRADTQYF	TGCAGCGCGAACCCCCTGACTAGCGGGAGAGCAGATACGCAGTATTTT
.	TRBV10-3	TRBJ2-1	.	15	CAISVVGGSYNEQFF	TGTGCCATCAGTGTTGTGGGAGGTTCCTACAATGAGCAGTTCTTC
.	TRBV28	TRBJ2-3	.	15	CASSPLESGTDTQYF	TGTGCCAGCAGTCCCCTAGAGTCTGGCACAGATACGCAGTATTTT
.	TRBV6-6	TRBJ2-7	once	11	CASRGGYEQYF	TGTGCCAGCAGAGGGGGCTACGAGCAGTACTTC
.	TRBV18	TRBJ1-5	.	13	CASSPGSNQPQHF	TGTGCCAGCTCACCGGGCTCCAATCAGCCCCAGCATTTT
.	TRBV28	TRBJ2-1	.	15	CASSLAGPSYNEQFF	TGTGCCAGCAGCTTGGCGGGGCCCTCCTACAATGAGCAGTTCTTC
.	TRBV19	TRBJ1-1	.	15	CASSFLRGGDTEAFF	TGTGCCAGTAGTTTCCTCCGGGGGGGTGACACTGAAGCTTTCTTT
.	TRBV7-8	TRBJ1-5	once	13	CASSLLENQPQHF	TGTGCCAGCAGCTTACTAGAGAACCAGCCCCAGCATTTT
.	TRBV6-4	TRBJ1-2	.	13	CASRGDNSYGYTF	TGTGCCAGCAGGGGGGACAATTCCTATGGCTACACCTTC
TRBD1	TRBV30	TRBJ1-1	.	13	CAWSWDRGAEAFF	TGTGCCTGGAGTTGGGACAGGGGGGCTGAAGCTTTCTTT
TRBD1	TRBV11-2	TRBJ2-7	.	14	CASSLPRQGTEQYF	TGTGCCAGCAGCTTACCGAGACAGGGCACCGAGCAGTACTTC
TRBD1	TRBV9	TRBJ1-2	.	13	CASSVGQGHGYTF	TGTGCCAGCAGCGTAGGACAGGGCCATGGCTACACCTTC
.	TRBV15	TRBJ2-5	.	13	CATAHNSQETQYF	TGTGCCACCGCGCATAACAGTCAAGAGACCCAGTACTTC
TRBD2	TRBV19	TRBJ2-2	.	15	CASSIRGVNTGELFF	TGTGCCAGTAGTATTCGGGGGGTGAACACCGGGGAGCTGTTTTTT
.	TRBV28	TRBJ2-1	.	15	CASSSLSEDYNEQFF	TGTGCCAGCAGTTCACTGAGTGAAGACTACAATGAGCAGTTCTTC
.	TRBV27	TRBJ1-2	few	13	CARKSGANYGYTF	TGTGCCAGAAAGTCAGGGGCAAACTATGGCTACACCTTC
TRBD1	TRBV27	TRBJ1-1	.	11	CASSRGTEAFF	TGTGCCAGTAGCAGGGGGACTGAAGCTTTCTTT
.	TRBV18	TRBJ2-3	.	14	CASSPPVRTDTQYF	TGTGCCAGCTCACCACCGGTGAGGACAGATACGCAGTATTTT
TRBD1	TRBV7-2	TRBJ1-2	.	13	CASSEGQGYGYTF	TGTGCCAGCAGCGAAGGACAGGGCTATGGCTACACCTTC
TRBD1	TRBV2	TRBJ1-2	.	14	CASSENRGLYGYTF	TGTGCCAGCAGTGAAAACAGGGGGCTATATGGCTACACCTTC
TRBD2	TRBV6-4	TRBJ2-3	.	15	CASSPSGLSTDTQYF	TGTGCCAGCAGCCCTAGCGGGCTTAGCACAGATACGCAGTATTTT
.	TRBV2	TRBJ2-5	.	14	CASVWESGGETQYF	TGTGCCAGCGTATGGGAGTCAGGGGGGGAGACCCAGTACTTC
TRBD2	TRBV4-3	TRBJ2-7	few	16	CASSQGLAGGPSEQYF	TGCGCCAGCAGCCAGGGACTAGCGGGAGGGCCTAGCGAGCAGTACTTC
TRBD2	TRBV10-3	TRBJ2-1	.	14	CAITRLAGDNEQFF	TGTGCCATCACCCGACTAGCGGGAGACAATGAGCAGTTCTTC
.	TRBV19	TRBJ1-1	once	13	CASSIGRETEAFF	TGTGCCAGTAGTATCGGACGGGAGACTGAAGCTTTCTTT
.	TRBV6-1	TRBJ2-6	.	13	CASSVSGANVLTF	TGTGCCAGCAGTGTATCTGGGGCCAACGTCCTGACTTTC
.	TRBV5-5	TRBJ1-2	.	15	CASSLMGRPVYGYTF	TGTGCCAGCAGCTTGATGGGCCGACCCGTCTATGGCTACACCTTC
.	TRBV7-8	TRBJ2-2	.	13	CASTSGDHGELFF	TGTGCCAGCACCTCAGGGGATCACGGGGAGCTGTTTTTT
TRBD2	TRBV9	TRBJ2-7	.	14	CASSVDGRLYEQYF	TGTGCCAGCAGCGTAGACGGGAGGCTCTACGAGCAGTACTTC
.	TRBV6-5	TRBJ1-2	once	13	CASSSLDSYGYTF	TGTGCCAGCAGTTCACTGGACAGCTATGGCTACACCTTC
TRBD1	TRBV28	TRBJ2-7	.	15	CASSVGQGTAYEQYF	TGTGCCAGCAGTGTGGGACAGGGTACTGCCTACGAGCAGTACTTC
.	TRBV30	TRBJ2-7	.	13	CAWKVPDRYEQYF	TGTGCCTGGAAAGTCCCGGACAGATACGAGCAGTACTTC
TRBD2	TRBV18	TRBJ2-3	.	15	CASSPGEGLSDTQYF	TGTGCCAGCTCACCAGGGGAGGGCCTTTCCGATACGCAGTATTTT
TRBD1	TRBV10-3	TRBJ2-7	.	14	CAISQQGPLGEQYF	TGTGCCATCAGTCAACAGGGGCCCTTGGGCGAGCAGTACTTC
TRBD1	TRBV7-3	TRBJ2-5	.	15	CASSLLGTVQETQYF	TGTGCCAGCAGCTTACTAGGGACAGTCCAAGAGACCCAGTACTTC
TRBD2	TRBV5-6	TRBJ2-7	.	16	CASSLGTSASSYEQYF	TGTGCCAGCAGCCTGGGGACTAGCGCCAGCTCCTACGAGCAGTACTTC
TRBD2	TRBV18	TRBJ2-1	.	14	CASSSGGGEGEQFF	TGTGCCAGCTCCAGCGGGGGTGGTGAGGGTGAGCAGTTCTTC
TRBD1	TRBV5-4	TRBJ2-5	.	15	CASSTLAGGLETQYF	TGTGCCAGCAGTACGCTGGCAGGGGGCTTAGAGACCCAGTACTTC
.	TRBV29-1	TRBJ1-1	once	14	CSVEVRGASTEAFF	TGCAGCGTTGAAGTACGGGGGGCTAGCACTGAAGCTTTCTTT
TRBD2	TRBV5-1	TRBJ2-1	.	15	CASSISGMTGSEQFF	TGCGCCAGCAGTATCAGCGGGATGACGGGCTCGGAGCAGTTCTTC
.	TRBV10-3	TRBJ2-3	.	13	CATGEAGGDTQYF	TGTGCCACCGGGGAGGCGGGTGGAGATACGCAGTATTTT
.	TRBV5-1	TRBJ1-1	.	14	CASSLEDSGTEAFF	TGCGCCAGCAGCTTGGAGGACAGTGGAACTGAAGCTTTCTTT
.	TRBV7-9	TRBJ2-2	.	15	CASSLVGGSTGELFF	TGTGCCAGCAGCTTAGTTGGGGGGAGCACCGGGGAGCTGTTTTTT
TRBD2	TRBV5-1	TRBJ2-7	.	15	CASSWGTSGIYEQYF	TGCGCCAGCAGCTGGGGGACTAGCGGGATATACGAGCAGTACTTC
.	TRBV20-1	TRBJ2-5	once	11	CSASPFETQYF	TGCAGTGCTAGTCCCTTTGAGACCCAGTACTTC
.	TRBV4-1	TRBJ1-4	.	15	CASSQTGTSNEKLFF	TGCGCCAGCAGCCAAACCGGGACAAGTAATGAAAAACTGTTTTTT
TRBD2	TRBV5-6	TRBJ2-3	.	15	CASTALAGAADTQYF	TGTGCCAGCACCGCCCTCGCGGGAGCTGCAGATACGCAGTATTTT
TRBD2	TRBV6-5	TRBJ2-2	.	14	CASRGLGRAGELFF	TGTGCCAGCAGGGGACTGGGGAGGGCCGGGGAGCTGTTTTTT
.	TRBV18	TRBJ2-7	.	15	CASSQNGGPLYEQYF	TGTGCCAGCTCACAAAACGGAGGGCCTCTCTACGAGCAGTACTTC